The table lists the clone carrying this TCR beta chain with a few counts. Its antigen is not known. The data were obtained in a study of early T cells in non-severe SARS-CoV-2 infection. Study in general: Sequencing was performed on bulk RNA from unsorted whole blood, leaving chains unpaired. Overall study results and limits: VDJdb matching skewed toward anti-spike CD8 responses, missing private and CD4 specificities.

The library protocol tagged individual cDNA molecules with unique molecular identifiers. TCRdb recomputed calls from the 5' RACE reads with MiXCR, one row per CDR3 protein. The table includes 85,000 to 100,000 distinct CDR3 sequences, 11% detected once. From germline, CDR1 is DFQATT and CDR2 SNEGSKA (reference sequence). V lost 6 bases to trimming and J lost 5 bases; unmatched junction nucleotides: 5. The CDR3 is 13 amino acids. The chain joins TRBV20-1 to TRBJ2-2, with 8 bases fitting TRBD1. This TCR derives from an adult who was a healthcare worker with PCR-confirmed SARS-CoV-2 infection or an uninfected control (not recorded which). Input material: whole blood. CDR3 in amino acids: CSARRTGTGELFF. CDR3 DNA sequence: TGCAGTGCCAGGAGGACAGGGACCGGGGAGCTGTTTTTT.